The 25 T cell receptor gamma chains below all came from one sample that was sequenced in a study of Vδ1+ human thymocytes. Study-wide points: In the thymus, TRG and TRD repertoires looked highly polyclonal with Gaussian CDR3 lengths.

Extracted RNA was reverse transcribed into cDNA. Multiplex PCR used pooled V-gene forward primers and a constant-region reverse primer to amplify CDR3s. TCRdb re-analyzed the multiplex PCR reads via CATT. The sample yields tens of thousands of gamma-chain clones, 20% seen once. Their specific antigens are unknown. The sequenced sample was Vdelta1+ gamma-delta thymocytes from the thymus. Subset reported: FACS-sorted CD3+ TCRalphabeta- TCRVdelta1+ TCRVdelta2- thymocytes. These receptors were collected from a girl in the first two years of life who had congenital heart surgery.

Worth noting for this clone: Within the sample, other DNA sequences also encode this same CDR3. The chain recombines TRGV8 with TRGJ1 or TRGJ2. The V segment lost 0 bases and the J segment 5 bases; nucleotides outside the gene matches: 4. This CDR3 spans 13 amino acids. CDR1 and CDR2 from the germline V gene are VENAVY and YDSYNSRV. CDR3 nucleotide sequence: TGTGCCACCTGGGATAGGAGGGATTATAAGAAACTCTTT. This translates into CATWDRRDYKKLF.

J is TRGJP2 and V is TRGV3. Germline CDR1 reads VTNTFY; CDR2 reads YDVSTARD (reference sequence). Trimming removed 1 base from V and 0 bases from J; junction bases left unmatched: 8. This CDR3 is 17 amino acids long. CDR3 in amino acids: CATWDSSADSSDWIKTF. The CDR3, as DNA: TGTGCCACCTGGGACAGTTCGGCAGATAGTAGTGATTGGATCAAGACGTTT.

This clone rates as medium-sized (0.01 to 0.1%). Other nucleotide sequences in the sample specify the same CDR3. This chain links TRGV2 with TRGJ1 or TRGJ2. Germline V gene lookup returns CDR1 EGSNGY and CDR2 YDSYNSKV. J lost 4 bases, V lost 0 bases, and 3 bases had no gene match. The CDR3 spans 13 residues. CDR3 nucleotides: TGTGCCACCTGGGACGGGCGCTATTATAAGAAACTCTTT. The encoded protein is CATWDGRYYKKLF.

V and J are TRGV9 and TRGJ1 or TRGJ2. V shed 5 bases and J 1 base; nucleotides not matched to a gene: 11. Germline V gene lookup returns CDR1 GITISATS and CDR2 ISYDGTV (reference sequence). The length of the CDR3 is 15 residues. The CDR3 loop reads CALWGRTTNYYKKLF. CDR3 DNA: TGTGCCTTGTGGGGACGCACCACCAATTATTATAAGAAACTCTTT.

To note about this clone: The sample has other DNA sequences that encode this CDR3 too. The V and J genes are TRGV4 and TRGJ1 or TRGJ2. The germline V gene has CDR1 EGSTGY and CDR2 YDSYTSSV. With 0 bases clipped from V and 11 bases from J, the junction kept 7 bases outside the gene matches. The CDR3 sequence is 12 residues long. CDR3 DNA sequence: TGTGCCACCTGGGATGGGCTTGGGGAGAAACTCTTT. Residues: CATWDGLGEKLF.

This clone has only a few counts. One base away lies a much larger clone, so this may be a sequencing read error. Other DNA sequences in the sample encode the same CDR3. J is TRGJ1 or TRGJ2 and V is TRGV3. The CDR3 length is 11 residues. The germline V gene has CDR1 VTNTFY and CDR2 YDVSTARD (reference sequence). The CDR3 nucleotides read TGCGCCACCTGGGACAGGCGTAAGAAACTCTTT. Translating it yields CATWDRRKKLF.

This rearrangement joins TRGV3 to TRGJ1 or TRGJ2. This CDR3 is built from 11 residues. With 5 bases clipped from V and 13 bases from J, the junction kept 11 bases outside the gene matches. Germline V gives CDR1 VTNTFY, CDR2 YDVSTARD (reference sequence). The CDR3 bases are TGTGCCACCTGGGCTCGAACGGAAAAACTCTTT. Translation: CATWARTEKLF.

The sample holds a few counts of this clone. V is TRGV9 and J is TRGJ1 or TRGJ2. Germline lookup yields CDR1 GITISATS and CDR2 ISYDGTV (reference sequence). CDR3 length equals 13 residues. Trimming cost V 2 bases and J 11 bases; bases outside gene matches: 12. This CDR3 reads CALWEGTRGEKLF. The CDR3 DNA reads TGTGCCTTGTGGGAGGGAACCCGCGGGGAGAAACTCTTT.

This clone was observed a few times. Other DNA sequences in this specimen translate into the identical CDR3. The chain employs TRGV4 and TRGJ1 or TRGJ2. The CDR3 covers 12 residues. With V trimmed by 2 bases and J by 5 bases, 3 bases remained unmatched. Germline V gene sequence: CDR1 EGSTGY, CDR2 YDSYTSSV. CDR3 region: CATWDEHYKKLF. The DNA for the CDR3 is TGTGCCACCTGGGATGAACATTATAAGAAACTCTTT.

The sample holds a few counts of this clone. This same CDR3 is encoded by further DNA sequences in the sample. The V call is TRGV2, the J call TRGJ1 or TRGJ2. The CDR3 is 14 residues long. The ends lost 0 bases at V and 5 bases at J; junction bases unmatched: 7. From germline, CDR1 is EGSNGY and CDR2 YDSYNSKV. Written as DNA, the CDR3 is TGTGCCACCTGGGACGGGCGTGATCATTATAAGAAACTCTTT. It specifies CATWDGRDHYKKLF.

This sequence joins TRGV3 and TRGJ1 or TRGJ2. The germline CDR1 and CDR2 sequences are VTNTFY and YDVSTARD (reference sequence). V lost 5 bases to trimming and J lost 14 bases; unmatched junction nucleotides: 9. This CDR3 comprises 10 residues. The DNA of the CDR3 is TGTGCCACCTGGGGGTCATGGGAACTCTTT. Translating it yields CATWGSWELF.

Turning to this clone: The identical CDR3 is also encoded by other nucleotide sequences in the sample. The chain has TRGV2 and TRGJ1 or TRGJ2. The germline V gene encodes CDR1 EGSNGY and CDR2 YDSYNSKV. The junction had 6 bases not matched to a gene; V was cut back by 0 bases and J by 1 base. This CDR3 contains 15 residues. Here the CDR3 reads CATWDGPLNYYKKLF. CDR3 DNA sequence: TGTGCCACCTGGGACGGGCCTCTCAATTATTATAAGAAACTCTTT.

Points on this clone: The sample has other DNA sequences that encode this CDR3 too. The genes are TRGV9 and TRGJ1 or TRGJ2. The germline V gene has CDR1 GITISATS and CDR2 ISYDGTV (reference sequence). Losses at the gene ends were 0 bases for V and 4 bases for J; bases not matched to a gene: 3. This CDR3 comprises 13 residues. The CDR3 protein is CALWEVDYYKKLF. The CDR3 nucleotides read TGTGCCTTGTGGGAGGTGGACTATTATAAGAAACTCTTT.

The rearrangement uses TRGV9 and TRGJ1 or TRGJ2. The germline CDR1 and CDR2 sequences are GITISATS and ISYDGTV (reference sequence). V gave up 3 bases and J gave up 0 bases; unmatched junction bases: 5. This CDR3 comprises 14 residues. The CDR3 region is CALWEPRNYYKKLF. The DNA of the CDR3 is TGTGCCTTGTGGGAGCCGCGGAATTATTATAAGAAACTCTTT.

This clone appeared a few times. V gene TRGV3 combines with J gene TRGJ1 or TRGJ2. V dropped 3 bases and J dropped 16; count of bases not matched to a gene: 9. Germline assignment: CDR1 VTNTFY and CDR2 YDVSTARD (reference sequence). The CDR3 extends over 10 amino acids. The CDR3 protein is CATWDEVVLF. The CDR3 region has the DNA TGTGCCACCTGGGACGAAGTGGTGCTCTTT.

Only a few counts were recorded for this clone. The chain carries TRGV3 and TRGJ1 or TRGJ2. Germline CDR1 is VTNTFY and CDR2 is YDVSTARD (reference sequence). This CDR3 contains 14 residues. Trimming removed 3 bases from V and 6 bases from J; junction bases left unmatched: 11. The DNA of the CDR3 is TGTGCCACCTGGGACTATTTTCCTTCTTATAAGAAACTCTTT. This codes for CATWDYFPSYKKLF.

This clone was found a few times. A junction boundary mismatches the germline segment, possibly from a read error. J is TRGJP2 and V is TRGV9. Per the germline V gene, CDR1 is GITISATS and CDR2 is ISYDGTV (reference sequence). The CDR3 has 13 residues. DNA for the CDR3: TGTGCCTTGTGGGAACGTAGAGATTGGATCAAGACGTTT. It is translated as CALWERRDWIKTF.

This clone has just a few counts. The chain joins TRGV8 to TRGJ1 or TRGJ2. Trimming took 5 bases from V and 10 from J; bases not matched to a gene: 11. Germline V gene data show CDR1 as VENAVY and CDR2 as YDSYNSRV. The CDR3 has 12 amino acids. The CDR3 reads CATWGINEKKLF. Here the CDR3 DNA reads TGTGCCACCTGGGGGATAAACGAAAAGAAACTCTTT.

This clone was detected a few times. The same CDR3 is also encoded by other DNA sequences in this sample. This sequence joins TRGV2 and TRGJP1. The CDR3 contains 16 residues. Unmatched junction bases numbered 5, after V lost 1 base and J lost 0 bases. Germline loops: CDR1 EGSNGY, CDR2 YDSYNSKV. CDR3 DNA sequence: TGTGCCACCTGGGACGGACCCGATACCACTGGTTGGTTCAAGATATTT. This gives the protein CATWDGPDTTGWFKIF.

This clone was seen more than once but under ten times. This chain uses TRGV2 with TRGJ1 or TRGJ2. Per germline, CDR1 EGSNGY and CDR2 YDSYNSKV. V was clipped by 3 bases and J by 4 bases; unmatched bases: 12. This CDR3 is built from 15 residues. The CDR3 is CATWDTSQVYYKKLF. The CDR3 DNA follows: TGTGCCACCTGGGACACTTCCCAGGTATATTATAAGAAACTCTTT.

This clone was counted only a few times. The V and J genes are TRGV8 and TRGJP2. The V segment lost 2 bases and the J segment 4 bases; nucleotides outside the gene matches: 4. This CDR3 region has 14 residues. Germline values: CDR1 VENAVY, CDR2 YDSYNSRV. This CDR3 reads CATWDTYSDWIKTF. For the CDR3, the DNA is TGTGCCACCTGGGATACTTATAGTGATTGGATCAAGACGTTT.

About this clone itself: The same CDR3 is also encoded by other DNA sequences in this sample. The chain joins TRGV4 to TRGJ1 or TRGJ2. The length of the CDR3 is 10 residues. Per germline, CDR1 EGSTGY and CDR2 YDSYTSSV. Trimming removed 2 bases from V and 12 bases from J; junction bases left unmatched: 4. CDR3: CATWDVGKLF. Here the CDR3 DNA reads TGTGCCACCTGGGATGTGGGGAAACTCTTT.

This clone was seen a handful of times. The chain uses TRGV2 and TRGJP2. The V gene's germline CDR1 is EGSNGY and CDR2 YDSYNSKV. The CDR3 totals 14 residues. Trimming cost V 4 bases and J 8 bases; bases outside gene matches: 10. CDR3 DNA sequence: TGTGCCACCTGGGATATGAAGGGCGATTGGATCAAGACGTTT. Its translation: CATWDMKGDWIKTF.

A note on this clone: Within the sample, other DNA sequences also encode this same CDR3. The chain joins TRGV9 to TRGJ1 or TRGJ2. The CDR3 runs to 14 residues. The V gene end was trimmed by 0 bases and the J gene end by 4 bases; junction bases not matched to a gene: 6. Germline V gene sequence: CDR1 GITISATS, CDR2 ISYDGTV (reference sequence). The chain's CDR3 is CALWEVREYYKKLF. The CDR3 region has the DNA TGTGCCTTGTGGGAGGTGCGGGAATATTATAAGAAACTCTTT.

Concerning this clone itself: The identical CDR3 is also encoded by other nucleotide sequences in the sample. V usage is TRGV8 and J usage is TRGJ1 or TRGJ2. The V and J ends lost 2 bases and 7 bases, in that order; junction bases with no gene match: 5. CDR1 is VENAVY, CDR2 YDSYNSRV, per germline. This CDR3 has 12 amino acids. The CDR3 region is CATWDTSYKKLF. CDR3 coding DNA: TGTGCCACCTGGGATACGTCGTATAAGAAACTCTTT.